Included here is one T cell receptor beta chain sequence, with context. As yet, its antigen is unknown. The method was immunoSEQ multiplex PCR; TCRdb's version includes in-frame clones alone and lacks a portion of them. Here the sample spans about 1.1 million clones, about 84% being singletons. The data stem from a study of shared clonotypes between healthy human individuals. Across the study: Two women and a few men aged 18 to 49 made up the donors.

CDR1 and CDR2 (germline): DFQATT, SNEGSKA (reference sequence). The V and J ends lost 1 base and 6 bases respectively, with 6 bases between them. CDR3 length equals 11 residues. The study, taken as a whole, reports: Among the subsets, naive ones generally showed larger estimated richness than memory ones.

The material sequenced was memory CD4+ T cells from PBMCs. The sample's subset: CD45RA-negative fraction. The source of this sequence is a man between 18 and 35 years old in good health. Some clones in this sample may be carry-over from other donors' samples. The rearrangement links TRBV20-1 to TRBJ1-2, with D hard to call. CDR3 DNA sequence: TGCAGTGCTAGAGGATGGGATGGCTACACCTTC. Protein: CSARGWDGYTF.